There are a few counts of the clone carrying this TCR beta chain. Its antigen is not identified. These data come from a study of neurological immune-mediated disorders. General study results and limits: The absence of shared CDR3 amino acid sequences among expanded clones across subjects suggests private repertoires in all groups. The highest TCR clonal expansion occurred in HTLV-1-associated myelopathy; multiple sclerosis fell below healthy controls.

The time point here: longitudinal time-point 3. Each TCR transcript was tagged with a 10-nucleotide random UMI during 5'RACE. Each CDR3 protein gets one entry after TCRdb re-called the 5' RACE reads with MiXCR. The table lists approximately 89,000 distinct CDR3 sequences, roughly 4.3% of them singletons. CDR3 length: 18 amino acids. V lost 1 base and J lost 0, with 16 bases in between. Germline V lookup: CDR1 MNHNS, CDR2 SASEGT. The sequence was obtained from a woman aged 60-75 years with multiple sclerosis. This chain connects TRBV6-1 to TRBJ1-5, with a possible D match to TRBD1 (5 bases). Source material: PBMCs. Here the CDR3 reads CASSEDGGGVSSNQPQHF. As DNA, the CDR3 is TGTGCCAGCAGTGAAGATGGGGGAGGGGTCAGTAGCAATCAGCCCCAGCATTTT.